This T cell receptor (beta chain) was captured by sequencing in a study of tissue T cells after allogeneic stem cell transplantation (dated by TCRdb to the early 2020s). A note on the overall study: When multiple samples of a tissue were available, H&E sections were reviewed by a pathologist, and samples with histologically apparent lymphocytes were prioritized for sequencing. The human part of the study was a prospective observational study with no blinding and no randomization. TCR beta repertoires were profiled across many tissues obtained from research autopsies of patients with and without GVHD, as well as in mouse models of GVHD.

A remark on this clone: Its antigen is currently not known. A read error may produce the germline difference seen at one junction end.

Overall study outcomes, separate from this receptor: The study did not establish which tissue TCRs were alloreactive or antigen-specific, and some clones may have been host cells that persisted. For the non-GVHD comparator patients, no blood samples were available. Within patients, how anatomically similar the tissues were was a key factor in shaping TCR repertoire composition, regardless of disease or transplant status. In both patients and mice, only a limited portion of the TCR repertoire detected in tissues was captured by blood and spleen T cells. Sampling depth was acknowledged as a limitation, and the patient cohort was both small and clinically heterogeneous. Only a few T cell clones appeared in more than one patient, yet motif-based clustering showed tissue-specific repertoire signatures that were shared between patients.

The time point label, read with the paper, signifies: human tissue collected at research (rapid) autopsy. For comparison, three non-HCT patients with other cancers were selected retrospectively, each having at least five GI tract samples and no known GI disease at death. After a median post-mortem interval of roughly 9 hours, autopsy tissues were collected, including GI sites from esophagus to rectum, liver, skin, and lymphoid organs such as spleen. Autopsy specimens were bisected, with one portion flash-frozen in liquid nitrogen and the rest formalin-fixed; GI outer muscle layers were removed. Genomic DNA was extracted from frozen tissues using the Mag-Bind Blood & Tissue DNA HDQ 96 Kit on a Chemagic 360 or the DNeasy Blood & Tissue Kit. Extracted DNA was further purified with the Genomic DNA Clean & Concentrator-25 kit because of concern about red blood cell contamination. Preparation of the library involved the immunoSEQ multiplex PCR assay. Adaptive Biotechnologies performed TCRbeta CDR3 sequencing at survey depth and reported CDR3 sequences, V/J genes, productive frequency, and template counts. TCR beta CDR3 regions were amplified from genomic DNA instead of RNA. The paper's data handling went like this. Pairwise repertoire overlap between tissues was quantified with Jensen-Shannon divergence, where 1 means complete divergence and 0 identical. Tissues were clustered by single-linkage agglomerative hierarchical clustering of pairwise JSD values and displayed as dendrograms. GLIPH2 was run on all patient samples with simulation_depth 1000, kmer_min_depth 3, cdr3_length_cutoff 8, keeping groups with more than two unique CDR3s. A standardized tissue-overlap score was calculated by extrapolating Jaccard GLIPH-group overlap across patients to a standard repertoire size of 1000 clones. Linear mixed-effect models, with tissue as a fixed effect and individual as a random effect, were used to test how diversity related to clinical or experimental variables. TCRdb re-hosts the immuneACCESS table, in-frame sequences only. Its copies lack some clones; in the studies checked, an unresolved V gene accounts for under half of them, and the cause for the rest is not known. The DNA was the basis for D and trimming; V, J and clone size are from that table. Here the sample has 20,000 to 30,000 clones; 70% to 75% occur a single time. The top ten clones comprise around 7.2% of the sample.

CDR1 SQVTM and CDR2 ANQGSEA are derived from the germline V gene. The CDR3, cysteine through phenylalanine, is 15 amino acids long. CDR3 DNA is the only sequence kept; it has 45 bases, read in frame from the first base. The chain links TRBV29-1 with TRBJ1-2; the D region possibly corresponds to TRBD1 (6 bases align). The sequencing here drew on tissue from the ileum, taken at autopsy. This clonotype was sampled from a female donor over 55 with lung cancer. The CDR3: CRVVGAGALFYGYTF. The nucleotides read TGCCGCGTTGTGGGGGCGGGGGCCCTCTTCTATGGCTACACCTTC.